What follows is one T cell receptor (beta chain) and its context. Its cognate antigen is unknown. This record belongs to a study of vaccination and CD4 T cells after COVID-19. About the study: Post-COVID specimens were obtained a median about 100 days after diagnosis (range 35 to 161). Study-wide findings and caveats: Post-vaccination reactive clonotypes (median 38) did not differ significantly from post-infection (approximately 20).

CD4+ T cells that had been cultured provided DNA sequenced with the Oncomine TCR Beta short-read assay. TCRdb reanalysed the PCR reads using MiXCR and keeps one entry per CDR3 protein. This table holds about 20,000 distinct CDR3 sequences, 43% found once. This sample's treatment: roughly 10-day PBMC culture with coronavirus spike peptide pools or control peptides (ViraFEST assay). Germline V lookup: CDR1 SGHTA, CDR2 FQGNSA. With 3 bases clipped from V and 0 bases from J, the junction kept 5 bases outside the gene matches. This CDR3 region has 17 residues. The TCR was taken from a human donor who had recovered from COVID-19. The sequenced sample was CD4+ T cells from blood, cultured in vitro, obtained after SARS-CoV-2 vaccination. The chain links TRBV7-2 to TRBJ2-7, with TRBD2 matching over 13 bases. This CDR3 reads CASSLGTSGIPSYEQYF. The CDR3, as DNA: TGTGCCAGCAGCTTGGGGACTAGCGGGATCCCCTCCTACGAGCAGTACTTC.